The TCR beta chain under discussion was sequenced for a study of T cell responses to AZD1222 COVID-19 vaccine. Sequencing was performed with immunoSEQ multiplex PCR; in TCRdb, only in-frame clones are kept and a portion is missing. This table has fewer than 85,000 clones, 85% to 90% appearing once. Remarks on this clone: Its matching antigen is unknown.

This CDR3 is 15 amino acids long. The germline gives CDR1 MDHEN, CDR2 SYDVKM. Germline trimming cut 10 bases from V and 3 bases from J; bases unmatched to any gene: 12. General study points: Among AZD1222 vaccinees, only 5 to 7 were seropositive at baseline.

The chain couples TRBV28 to TRBJ1-2; 9 bases are a match to TRBD1. Specimen: peripheral blood, collected 28 days after the second AZD1222 dose. The receptor was isolated from an adult who received the AZD1222 COVID-19 vaccine. The CDR3 spells CAIARPTGGYYGYTF. CDR3 DNA sequence: TGTGCCATCGCGAGACCTACAGGGGGCTACTATGGCTACACCTTC.